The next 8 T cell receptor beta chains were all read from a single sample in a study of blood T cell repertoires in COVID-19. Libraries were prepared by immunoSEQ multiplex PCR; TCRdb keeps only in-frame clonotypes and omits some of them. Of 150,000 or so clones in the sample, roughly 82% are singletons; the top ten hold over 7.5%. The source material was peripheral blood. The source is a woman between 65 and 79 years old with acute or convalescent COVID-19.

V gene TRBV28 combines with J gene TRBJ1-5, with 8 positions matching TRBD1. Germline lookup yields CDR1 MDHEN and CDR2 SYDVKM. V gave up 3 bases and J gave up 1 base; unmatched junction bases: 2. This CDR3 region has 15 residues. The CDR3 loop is CASSFSGGSNQPQHF. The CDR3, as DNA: TGTGCCAGCAGTTTTTCAGGGGGCAGCAATCAGCCCCAGCATTTT.

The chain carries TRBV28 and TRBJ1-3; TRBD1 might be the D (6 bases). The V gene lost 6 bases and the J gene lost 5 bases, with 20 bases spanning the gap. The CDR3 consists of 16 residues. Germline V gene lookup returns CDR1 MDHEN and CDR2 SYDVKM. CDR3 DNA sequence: TGTGCCAGCAGGCAACCCCGAGGGGGGGTAAGAAACACCATATATTTT. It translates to CASRQPRGGVRNTIYF.

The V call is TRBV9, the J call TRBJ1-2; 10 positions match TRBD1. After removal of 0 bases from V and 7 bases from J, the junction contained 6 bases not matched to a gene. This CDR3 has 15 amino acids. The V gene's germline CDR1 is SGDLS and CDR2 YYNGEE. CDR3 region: CASSVGRQGASGYTF. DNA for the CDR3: TGTGCCAGCAGCGTAGGTAGACAGGGGGCGTCTGGCTACACCTTC.

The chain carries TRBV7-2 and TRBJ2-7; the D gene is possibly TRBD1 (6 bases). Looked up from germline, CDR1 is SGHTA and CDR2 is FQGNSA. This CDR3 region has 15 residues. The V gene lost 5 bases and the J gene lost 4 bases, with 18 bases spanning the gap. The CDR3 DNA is TGTGCCAGCAGCCCCCGAGACAGGCTTTTATACGAGCAGTACTTC. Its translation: CASSPRDRLLYEQYF.

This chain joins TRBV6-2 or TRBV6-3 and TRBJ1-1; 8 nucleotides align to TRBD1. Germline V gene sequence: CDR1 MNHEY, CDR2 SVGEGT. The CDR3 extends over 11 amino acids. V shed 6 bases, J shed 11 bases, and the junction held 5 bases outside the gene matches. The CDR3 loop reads CASSWDRTAFF. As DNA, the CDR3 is TGTGCCAGCAGCTGGGACAGGACTGCTTTCTTT.

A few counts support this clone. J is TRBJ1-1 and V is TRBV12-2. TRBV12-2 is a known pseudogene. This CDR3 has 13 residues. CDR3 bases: TGTGCAAGTCGTTCCATCGGCGGCACTGAAGCTTTCTTT. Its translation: CASRSIGGTEAFF.

For the CDR3, the DNA is TGTGCCAGCACAGGGACATTGTACGAGCAGTACTTC. It translates to CASTGTLYEQYF. The V and J genes are TRBV2 and TRBJ2-7; D is possibly TRBD1 (6 bases). The germline gives CDR1 SNHLY, CDR2 FYNNEI. The CDR3 is 12 amino acids. The V end lost 7 bases, the J end lost 4 bases, and 11 bases lay between the germline ends.

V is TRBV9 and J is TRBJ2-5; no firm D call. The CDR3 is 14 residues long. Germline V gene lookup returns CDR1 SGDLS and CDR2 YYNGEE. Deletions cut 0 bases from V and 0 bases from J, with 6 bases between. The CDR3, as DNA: TGTGCCAGCAGCGTAGACAGCTACCAAGAGACCCAGTACTTC. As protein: CASSVDSYQETQYF.